These 28 T cell receptor beta chains were sequenced from one sample in a study of blood T cell repertoires in COVID-19. TCRdb keeps only in-frame clones here, not all; method: immunoSEQ multiplex PCR. The table has some 190,000 clones, around 80% seen once. Sequencing input: peripheral blood. The receptors come from a woman aged 45-59 years with acute or convalescent COVID-19.

The gene calls are TRBV23-1 and TRBJ2-3; 12 bases agree with TRBD2. TRBV23-1 is flagged as an ORF with uncertain function. CDR3 size: 16 residues. With V trimmed by 6 bases and J by 4 bases, 8 bases remained unmatched. CDR3 sequence (DNA): TGCGCCAGCAGACGACTAGCGGGGGAACCCCCAGATACGCAGTATTTT. It codes for CASRRLAGEPPDTQYF.

The chain couples TRBV10-3 to TRBJ2-2; 9 bases are a match to TRBD2. This CDR3 contains 16 residues. The ends lost 6 bases at V and 4 bases at J; junction bases unmatched: 9. Per germline, CDR1 ENHRY and CDR2 SYGVKD. The CDR3 here is CAISRGSGGTTGELFF. In DNA form, the CDR3 reads TGTGCCATCAGCCGGGGCAGCGGGGGGACCACCGGGGAGCTGTTTTTT.

J is TRBJ2-2 and V is TRBV7-2, with D uncertain. V was clipped by 5 bases and J by 1 base, with 14 bases between them. Germline CDR1 SGHTA, CDR2 FQGNSA. CDR3 length equals 16 residues. The CDR3 region has the DNA TGTGCCAGCAGCCCTACCGCTATTCTGAACACCGGGGAGCTGTTTTTT. As protein: CASSPTAILNTGELFF.

There are a few counts of this clone. The chain employs TRBV6-2 or TRBV6-3 and TRBJ1-5; no clear D gene. Germline lookup yields CDR1 MNHEY and CDR2 SVGEGT. The CDR3 is made up of 12 amino acids. Between the trimmed V and J ends, which lost 3 bases and 9 bases, there was a span of 9 bases. The DNA of the CDR3 is TGTGCCAGCAGTTATCTGACATCGCCCCAGCATTTT. This codes for CASSYLTSPQHF.

The CDR3 loop is CASSLPLGELFF. The CDR3 nucleotides are TGTGCCAGCAGTTTACCCCTGGGGGAGCTGTTTTTT. This rearrangement joins TRBV12-3 or TRBV12-4 to TRBJ2-2; no reliable D call. The CDR3 runs 12 residues. V dropped 2 bases and J dropped 8 bases, with 6 bases sitting between them.

In its sample, this clone was seen a few times. The chain carries TRBV7-8 and TRBJ2-3, with 9 bases identical to TRBD1. CDR3 length equals 15 residues. The V gene end was trimmed by 3 bases and the J gene end by 2 bases; junction bases not matched to a gene: 3. From germline, CDR1 is SGHVS and CDR2 FQNEAQ. DNA for the CDR3: TGTGCCAGCAGCTTGGACAGGGGATACACAGATACGCAGTATTTT. It yields the protein CASSLDRGYTDTQYF.

This clone was counted only a few times. The rearrangement uses TRBV10-3 and TRBJ2-7; tentatively, D is TRBD2 (5 bases). Germline-derived CDR1 and CDR2 are ENHRY and SYGVKD. Deletions cut 3 bases from V and 4 bases from J, with 10 bases between. This CDR3 has 13 residues. The CDR3 reads CAISDGVLYEQYF. The CDR3 DNA sequence: TGTGCCATCAGTGACGGGGTACTATACGAGCAGTACTTC.

This chain joins TRBV23-1 and TRBJ2-2; 7 nucleotides agree with TRBD1. TRBV23-1 belongs to the ORF category, with a function that is uncertain. Trimming at V came to 8 bases and at J to 2 bases, leaving 17 bases not matched to a gene. The CDR3 extends over 18 amino acids. In DNA, the CDR3 is TGCGCCAGCGGCCAAAGGGACAGCTTATACCAAAACACCGGGGAGCTGTTTTTT. This codes for CASGQRDSLYQNTGELFF.

The chain couples TRBV4-3 to TRBJ2-1; 7 bases are shared with TRBD2. V shed 4 bases, J shed 7 bases, and the junction held 13 bases outside the gene matches. CDR3 length equals 16 residues. CDR1 and CDR2 (germline): LGHNA, YSLEER. CDR3 sequence: CASSPSSRGRLNEQFF. CDR3 bases: TGCGCCAGCAGCCCATCAAGCCGCGGGAGACTGAATGAGCAGTTCTTC.

The chain has TRBV28 and TRBJ1-5; D is possibly TRBD1 (5 bases). This CDR3 contains 15 residues. Germline V gene sequence: CDR1 MDHEN, CDR2 SYDVKM. V gave up 7 bases and J gave up 2 bases, with 15 bases separating them. The CDR3 is CASTSPGGGNQPQHF. The CDR3 DNA is TGTGCCAGCACCTCGCCGGGGGGAGGCAATCAGCCCCAGCATTTT. Looking up the rest from reference TRBV28 and TRBJ1-5 gives the full variable domain: DVKVTQSSRYLVKRTGEKVFLECVQDMDHENMFWYRQDPGLGLRLIYFSYDVKMKEKGDIPEGYSVSREKKERFSLILESASTNQTSMYLCASTSPGGGNQPQHFGDGTRLSIL.

The chain joins TRBV7-2 to TRBJ2-5; the D gene is possibly TRBD2 (6 bases). Germline CDR1 SGHTA, CDR2 FQGNSA. This CDR3 has 15 amino acids. The ends were cut back, 5 bases at V and 1 base at J, with 14 bases in the middle. The DNA of the CDR3 is TGTGCCAGCAGCACCGGGACTGCCTTCCAAGAGACCCAGTACTTC. It specifies CASSTGTAFQETQYF.

This clone was recorded only once. The chain combines TRBV5-1 with TRBJ1-4; TRBD1 matches at 9 bases. The CDR3 covers 15 residues. V lost 2 bases and J lost 3; bases outside the gene matches: 2. CDR1 is SGHRS and CDR2 is YFSETQ in the germline V gene. The CDR3 is CASSFTGGPNEKLFF. The DNA of the CDR3 is TGCGCCAGCAGCTTTACAGGGGGCCCTAATGAAAAACTGTTTTTT. The entire variable domain, with the rest obtained from reference TRBV5-1 and TRBJ1-4, is as follows: KAGVTQTPRYLIKTRGQQVTLSCSPISGHRSVSWYQQTPGQGLQFLFEYFSETQRNKGNFPGRFSGRQFSNSRSEMNVSTLELGDSALYLCASSFTGGPNEKLFFGSGTQLSVL.

The table lists this clone with a few counts. The rearrangement joins TRBV30 to TRBJ1-2, with 8 bases fitting TRBD1. V was pared by 2 bases and J by 1 base, with 6 bases of the junction left unmatched. Germline V gives CDR1 GTSNPN, CDR2 SVGIG (reference sequence). The CDR3 contains 15 residues. The CDR3: CAWSYLDRDNYGYTF. The CDR3, as DNA: TGTGCCTGGAGTTATTTGGACAGGGATAACTATGGCTACACCTTC.

The chain is built from TRBV6-5 and TRBJ1-2; possible D gene TRBD1, 6 bases. The CDR3 has 15 residues. V was trimmed by 2 bases and J by 2 bases, leaving 12 bases between them. The germline CDR1 and CDR2 sequences are MNHEY and SVGAGI. The CDR3 reads CASSYADRTNYGYTF. The CDR3 DNA follows: TGTGCCAGCAGTTACGCCGACAGGACCAACTATGGCTACACCTTC.

This sequence joins TRBV6-5 and TRBJ2-1; D possibly corresponds to TRBD2 (6 bases). Germline V gene data show CDR1 as MNHEY and CDR2 as SVGAGI. The V and J ends lost 3 bases and 9 bases respectively, with 12 bases between them. The CDR3 is 13 residues long. The CDR3 region has the DNA TGTGCCAGCAGTTATGGAAGGGGAGGTGAGCAGTTCTTC. Residues: CASSYGRGGEQFF.

V and J are TRBV30 and TRBJ1-1, with 9 positions matching TRBD1. The CDR3 sequence is 16 residues long. Germline V gene lookup returns CDR1 GTSNPN and CDR2 SVGIG (reference sequence). The ends lost 0 bases at V and 1 base at J; junction bases unmatched: 6. The CDR3 is CAWSVRVGQGNTEAFF. The CDR3 region has the DNA TGTGCCTGGAGTGTACGGGTGGGACAGGGGAACACTGAAGCTTTCTTT.

This chain links TRBV27 with TRBJ1-4; TRBD1 matches 9 bases. CDR1 MNHEY and CDR2 SMNVEV come from the germline V gene (reference sequence). The trim removed 2 bases at V and 7 bases at J, leaving 5 bases unmatched. The CDR3 totals 15 residues. Here the CDR3 DNA reads TGTGCCAGCAGTTTACTTGGGACAGGGAGTGAAAAACTGTTTTTT. This codes for CASSLLGTGSEKLFF.

The rearrangement joins TRBV6-4 to TRBJ2-3; 7 bases agree with TRBD1. V shed 2 bases and J 3 bases; nucleotides not matched to a gene: 8. CDR1 is MRHNA and CDR2 is SNTAGT in the germline V gene. The CDR3 totals 16 residues. The CDR3 is CASSDTWTGGTDTQYF. DNA for the CDR3: TGTGCCAGCAGTGACACCTGGACAGGAGGAACAGATACGCAGTATTTT.

V and J are TRBV6-1 and TRBJ2-7, with D possibly being TRBD2 (6 bases). The CDR3 is 13 residues long. The V gene lost 3 bases and the J gene lost 5 bases, with 11 bases spanning the gap. Germline-derived CDR1 and CDR2 are MNHNS and SASEGT. The CDR3 coding sequence is TGTGCCAGCAGTGATCCGGGGAGGCACGAGCAGTACTTC. Protein: CASSDPGRHEQYF.

The V and J genes are TRBV6-2 or TRBV6-3 and TRBJ2-7, with D maybe TRBD1 (6 bases). The V end was cut by 4 bases, the J end by 2 bases, with 12 bases between. There are 14 residues in the CDR3. The germline V gene has CDR1 MNHEY and CDR2 SVGEGT. The CDR3 sequence: CASSSDRLTYEQYF. As DNA, the CDR3 is TGTGCCAGCAGTTCAGACAGGTTGACCTACGAGCAGTACTTC.

The chain uses TRBV29-1 and TRBJ2-7, with 7 positions matching TRBD1. Germline V CDR1 and CDR2: SQVTM, ANQGSEA. V shed 6 bases and J 5 bases; nucleotides not matched to a gene: 10. The length of the CDR3 is 13 residues. The DNA of the CDR3 is TGCAGCGTCCTTACAGGGGCTCGGAACGAGCAGTACTTC. Amino acids: CSVLTGARNEQYF.

This chain connects TRBV7-2 to TRBJ1-3; D call uncertain. This CDR3 is 14 amino acids long. Germline-derived CDR1 and CDR2 are SGHTA and FQGNSA. Deletions cut 1 base from V and 0 bases from J, with 4 bases between. CDR3 in amino acids: CASSLVSSGNTIYF. DNA of the CDR3: TGTGCCAGCAGCTTAGTGAGCTCTGGAAACACCATATATTTT.

In this sample, this clone turned up a few times. J is TRBJ1-4 and V is TRBV6-5, with D perhaps matching TRBD1 (5 bases). Germline-derived CDR1 and CDR2 are MNHEY and SVGAGI. V shed 7 bases and J shed 8 bases, with 17 bases lying between them. This CDR3 spans 14 amino acids. The CDR3 spells CASKPGVPGEKLFF. Written as DNA, the CDR3 is TGTGCCAGCAAGCCTGGGGTTCCAGGGGAAAAACTGTTTTTT.

V usage is TRBV10-3 and J usage is TRBJ1-2; 7 bases match TRBD1. V lost 3 bases and J lost 6; bases outside the gene matches: 10. The CDR3 is 15 residues long. Germline CDR1 and CDR2: ENHRY and SYGVKD. The CDR3 DNA reads TGTGCCATCAGTGAAGGTCACAGGGGTTTTGATGGCTACACCTTC. It yields the protein CAISEGHRGFDGYTF.

This chain joins TRBV11-2 and TRBJ2-7, with 7 bases aligning to TRBD2. The V and J ends lost 4 bases and 2 bases, in that order; junction bases with no gene match: 8. The CDR3 extends over 15 amino acids. CDR1 is SGHAT, CDR2 FQNNGV, per germline. CDR3 region: CASSSRWEGPYEQYF. The CDR3 coding sequence is TGTGCCAGCAGCTCCAGATGGGAGGGGCCCTACGAGCAGTACTTC.

This chain uses TRBV28 with TRBJ1-3; the D is unclear. The germline CDR1 and CDR2 sequences are MDHEN and SYDVKM. V dropped 0 bases and J dropped 4 bases, with 7 bases sitting between them. The CDR3 has 14 amino acids. The CDR3 protein is CASSLWNAGNTIYF. CDR3 sequence (DNA): TGTGCCAGCAGTTTATGGAATGCGGGAAACACCATATATTTT.

The V and J genes are TRBV18 and TRBJ2-7, with a tentative D call TRBD2 (6 bases). The CDR3 totals 16 residues. Germline CDR1 KGHSH, CDR2 LQKENI. V shed 3 bases and J shed 3 bases, with 18 bases lying between them. CDR3 residues: CASSPSRPGGVYEQYF. The CDR3 DNA reads TGTGCCAGCTCACCGTCGAGGCCCGGGGGAGTCTACGAGCAGTACTTC.

The V and J genes are TRBV9 and TRBJ2-3; D is possibly TRBD1 (6 bases). Germline V CDR1 and CDR2: SGDLS, YYNGEE. The CDR3 extends over 15 amino acids. Trimming took 0 bases from V and 7 from J, leaving 15 bases between them. CDR3: CASSVDPGVVNTQYF. DNA of the CDR3: TGTGCCAGCAGCGTAGATCCAGGGGTTGTGAATACGCAGTATTTT.